These 6 T cell receptor beta chains originate from one sample sequenced in a study of blood T cell repertoires in COVID-19. Sequencing used immunoSEQ multiplex PCR; TCRdb keeps in-frame clones, though not all of them. The repertoire holds some 340,000 clones, with 87% as singletons. Material: PBMCs or T cells enriched from blood (not recorded which). The receptors stem from a woman aged 30 to 39 who had recovered from COVID-19.

This chain connects TRBV29-1 to TRBJ1-1; tentatively, D is TRBD1 (6 bases). This CDR3 is built from 12 residues. Looked up from germline, CDR1 is SQVTM and CDR2 is ANQGSEA. V was cut by 7 bases and J by 6 bases, with 15 bases left in between. The CDR3 sequence: CSAETGWAEAFF. Here the CDR3 DNA reads TGCAGCGCTGAGACAGGATGGGCTGAAGCTTTCTTT.

V and J are TRBV19 and TRBJ1-4; possibly TRBD1 for D (6 bases). Per germline, CDR1 LNHDA and CDR2 SQIVND (reference sequence). The germline V and J ends were trimmed by 5 bases and 5 bases, with 15 bases remaining between them. The CDR3 consists of 15 residues. The CDR3 coding sequence is TGTGCCAGTAGTCCCGGGACAACCCTCAATGAAAAACTGTTTTTT. Amino acids: CASSPGTTLNEKLFF.

The CDR3: CASTGPGRTGYEQYF. The CDR3, as DNA: TGTGCCAGCACCGGGCCAGGACGGACGGGGTACGAGCAGTACTTC. The chain carries TRBV27 and TRBJ2-7; weak D call: TRBD2 (5 bases). Germline V gene sequence: CDR1 MNHEY, CDR2 SMNVEV (reference sequence). The CDR3 consists of 15 residues. V was pared by 7 bases and J by 4 bases, with 20 bases between.

The chain carries TRBV10-2 and TRBJ2-1, with TRBD1 matching 7 bases. V lost 3 bases and J lost 0; bases outside the gene matches: 8. Germline CDR1 and CDR2: WSHSY and SAAADI. The CDR3 length is 17 residues. CDR3 in amino acids: CASSDGQAAISYNEQFF. In DNA form, the CDR3 reads TGCGCCAGCAGTGATGGACAGGCCGCAATCTCCTACAATGAGCAGTTCTTC.

V gene TRBV9 combines with J gene TRBJ2-5; 9 bases fit TRBD1. Germline CDR1 reads SGDLS; CDR2 reads YYNGEE. The CDR3 contains 16 residues. The V segment lost 3 bases and the J segment 4 bases; nucleotides outside the gene matches: 10. This CDR3 is CASSAEQGASTETQYF. For the CDR3, the DNA is TGTGCCAGCAGCGCGGAACAGGGGGCATCGACAGAGACCCAGTACTTC.

The chain is built from TRBV9 and TRBJ1-2, with 10 bases fitting TRBD1. Germline V CDR1 and CDR2: SGDLS, YYNGEE. The trim removed 3 bases at V and 8 bases at J, leaving 4 bases unmatched. The CDR3 is 13 residues long. CDR3 sequence: CASSARTGGGYTF. Here the CDR3 DNA reads TGTGCCAGCAGCGCTCGGACAGGGGGAGGCTACACCTTC.